The following is a T cell receptor beta chain sequence with its context. Germline CDR1 reads KGHSH; CDR2 reads LQKENI. V was clipped by 3 bases and J by 0 bases, with 12 bases between them. This CDR3 comprises 16 residues. It was on ten immunoSEQ deep assay plates that unsorted PBMC DNA was sequenced. Profiling relied on immunoSEQ multiplex PCR, and the TCRdb table lists in-frame clones only, not all of them. The table records hundreds of thousands of clones, around 76% of them present only once. The data belong to a study of shared clonotypes between healthy human individuals. Sequenced sample: PBMCs. This clonotype was sampled from a woman aged 40 to 50 in good health. Some clones in this sample may be carry-over from other donors' samples. The chain couples TRBV18 to TRBJ2-1; unclear D gene. CDR3 loop: CASSPSSESSYNEQFF. CDR3 nucleotides: TGTGCCAGCTCACCTTCGAGCGAGAGCTCCTACAATGAGCAGTTCTTC.